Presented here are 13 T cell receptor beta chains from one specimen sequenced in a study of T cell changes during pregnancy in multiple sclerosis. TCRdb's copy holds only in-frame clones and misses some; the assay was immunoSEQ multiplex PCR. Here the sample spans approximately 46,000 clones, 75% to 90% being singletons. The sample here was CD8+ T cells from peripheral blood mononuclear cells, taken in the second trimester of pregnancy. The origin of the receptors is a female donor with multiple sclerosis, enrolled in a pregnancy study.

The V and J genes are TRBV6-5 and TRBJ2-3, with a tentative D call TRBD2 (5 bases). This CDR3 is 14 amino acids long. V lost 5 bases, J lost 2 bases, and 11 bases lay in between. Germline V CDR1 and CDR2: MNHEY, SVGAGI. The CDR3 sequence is CASSRPRDTDTQYF. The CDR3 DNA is TGTGCCAGCAGTCGCCCGAGGGACACAGATACGCAGTATTTT.

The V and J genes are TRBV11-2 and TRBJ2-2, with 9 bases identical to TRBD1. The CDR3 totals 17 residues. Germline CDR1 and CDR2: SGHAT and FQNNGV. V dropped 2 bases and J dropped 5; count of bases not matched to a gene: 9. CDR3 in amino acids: CASSLLPGQGETGELFF. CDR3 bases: TGTGCCAGCAGCTTATTACCGGGACAGGGTGAGACCGGGGAGCTGTTTTTT.

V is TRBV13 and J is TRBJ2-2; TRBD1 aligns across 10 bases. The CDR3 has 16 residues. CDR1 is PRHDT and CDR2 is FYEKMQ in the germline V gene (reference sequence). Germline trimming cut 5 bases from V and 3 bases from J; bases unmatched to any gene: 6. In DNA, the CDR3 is TGTGCCAGCAGCGCCCGACAGGGGGCCTACACCGGGGAGCTGTTTTTT. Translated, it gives CASSARQGAYTGELFF.

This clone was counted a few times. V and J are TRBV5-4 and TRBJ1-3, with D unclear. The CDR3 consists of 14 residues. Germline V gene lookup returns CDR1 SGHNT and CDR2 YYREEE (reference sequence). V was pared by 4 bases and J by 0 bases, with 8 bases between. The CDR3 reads CASSPASSGNTIYF. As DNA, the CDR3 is TGTGCCAGCAGCCCCGCCAGCTCTGGAAACACCATATATTTT.

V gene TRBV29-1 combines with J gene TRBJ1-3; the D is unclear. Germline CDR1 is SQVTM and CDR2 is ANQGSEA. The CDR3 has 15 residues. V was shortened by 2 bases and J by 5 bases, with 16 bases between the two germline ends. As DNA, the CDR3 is TGCAGCGTTGAATTGGCCCGGGGAATAAGAAACACCATATATTTT. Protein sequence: CSVELARGIRNTIYF. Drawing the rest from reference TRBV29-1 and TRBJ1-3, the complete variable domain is SAVISQKPSRDICQRGTSLTIQCQVDSQVTMMFWYRQQPGQSLTLIATANQGSEATYESGFVIDKFPISRPNLTFSTLTVSNMSPEDSSIYLCSVELARGIRNTIYFGEGSWLTVV.

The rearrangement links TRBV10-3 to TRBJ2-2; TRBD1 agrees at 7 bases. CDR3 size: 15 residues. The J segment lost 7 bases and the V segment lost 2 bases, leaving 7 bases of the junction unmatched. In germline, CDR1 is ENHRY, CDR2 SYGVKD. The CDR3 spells CAISEIIQGIGELFF. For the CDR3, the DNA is TGTGCCATCAGTGAGATAATACAGGGGATCGGGGAGCTGTTTTTT.

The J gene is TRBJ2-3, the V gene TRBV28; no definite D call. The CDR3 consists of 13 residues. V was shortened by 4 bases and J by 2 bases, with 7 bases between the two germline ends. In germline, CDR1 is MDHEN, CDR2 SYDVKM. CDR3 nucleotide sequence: TGTGCCAGCAGTTATATATCCACAGATACGCAGTATTTT. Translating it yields CASSYISTDTQYF.

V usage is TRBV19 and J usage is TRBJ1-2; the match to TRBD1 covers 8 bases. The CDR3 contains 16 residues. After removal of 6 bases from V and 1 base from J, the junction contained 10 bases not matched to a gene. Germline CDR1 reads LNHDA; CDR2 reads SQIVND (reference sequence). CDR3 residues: CASRAQTGAINYGYTF. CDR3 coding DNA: TGTGCCAGTAGAGCTCAGACAGGGGCGATTAACTATGGCTACACCTTC.

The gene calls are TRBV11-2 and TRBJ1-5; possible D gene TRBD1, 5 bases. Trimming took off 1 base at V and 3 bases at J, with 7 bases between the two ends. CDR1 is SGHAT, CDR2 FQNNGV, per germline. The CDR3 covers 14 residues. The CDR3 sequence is CASSLAGYNQPQHF. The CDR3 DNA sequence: TGTGCCAGCAGCTTAGCAGGGTACAATCAGCCCCAGCATTTT.

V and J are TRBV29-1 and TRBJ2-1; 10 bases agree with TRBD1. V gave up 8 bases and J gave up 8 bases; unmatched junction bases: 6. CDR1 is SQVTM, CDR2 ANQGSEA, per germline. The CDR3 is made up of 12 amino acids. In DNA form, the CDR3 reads TGCAGCATCGTAGGACAGGGGGATGAGCAGTTCTTC. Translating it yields CSIVGQGDEQFF.

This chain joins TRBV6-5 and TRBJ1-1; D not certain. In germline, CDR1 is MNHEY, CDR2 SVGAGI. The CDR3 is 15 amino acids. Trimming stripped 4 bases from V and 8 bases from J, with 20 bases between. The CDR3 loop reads CASSLYPGVGPEAFF. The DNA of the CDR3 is TGTGCCAGCAGTTTATACCCCGGGGTCGGACCCGAAGCTTTCTTT.

Here the CDR3 DNA reads TGCAGCGTTGAAGGATCTGGGAGGGATTTCTACGAGCAGTACTTC. This translates into CSVEGSGRDFYEQYF. The V and J genes are TRBV29-1 and TRBJ2-7; TRBD2 aligns across 7 bases. Trimming at V came to 1 base and at J to 3 bases, leaving 9 bases not matched to a gene. The CDR3 length is 15 residues. The germline gives CDR1 SQVTM, CDR2 ANQGSEA.

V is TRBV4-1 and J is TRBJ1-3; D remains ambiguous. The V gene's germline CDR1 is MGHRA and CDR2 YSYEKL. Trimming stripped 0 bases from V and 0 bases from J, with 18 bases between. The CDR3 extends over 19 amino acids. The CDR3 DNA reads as TGCGCCAGCAGCCAAGAGGGGAGCTTTCAGTACTCCTCTGGAAACACCATATATTTT. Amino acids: CASSQEGSFQYSSGNTIYF.